The 18 T cell receptor beta chains in this list originate from one sample, sequenced in a study of T cells in Graves' hyperthyroidism and ophthalmopathy. RNA transcripts served as the template for amplifying TCR beta CDR3 regions. The TCR CDR3 first-round RT-PCR relied on the HTBI primer set. TCRdb used MiXCR to reprocess the multiplex PCR reads, holding one entry per CDR3 protein. The data show 300,000 to 350,000 distinct CDR3 sequences, around 17% seen once. The sequenced material came from blood. Receptor source: a young man with Graves' hyperthyroidism.

The chain's CDR3 is CSASPGEQYF. In nucleotides, the CDR3 is TGCAGTGCTAGTCCCGGAGAGCAGTACTTC. This chain links TRBV20-1 with TRBJ2-7; no clear D gene. Germline values: CDR1 DFQATT, CDR2 SNEGSKA (reference sequence). Trimming cost V 3 bases and J 7 bases, with 7 bases left between them. CDR3 length: 10 amino acids.

This clonotype was detected once. V and J are TRBV6-1 and TRBJ1-3; no definite D call. The CDR3 is 13 residues long. Germline loops: CDR1 MNHNS, CDR2 SASEGT. Between the trimmed V and J ends, which lost 8 bases and 4 bases, there was a span of 12 bases. CDR3 in amino acids: CASGEYSGNTIYF. The CDR3 coding sequence is TGTGCCAGCGGGGAATACAGCGGAAACACCATATATTTT.

The sample holds one count of this clonotype. The chain uses TRBV7-2 and TRBJ2-1, with 8 nucleotides matching TRBD2. The germline gives CDR1 SGHTA, CDR2 FQGNSA. This CDR3 spans 16 amino acids. V lost 3 bases, J lost 6 bases, and 10 bases stayed unmatched. CDR3 sequence reads: CASSFKSGSRGNEQFF. The DNA of the CDR3 is TGTGCCAGCAGCTTTAAGAGCGGGAGTAGGGGCAATGAGCAGTTCTTC.

The rearrangement links TRBV28 to TRBJ2-1, with TRBD1 identical over 7 bases. The trim removed 5 bases at V and 5 bases at J, leaving 6 bases unmatched. CDR1 is MDHEN, CDR2 SYDVKM, per germline. This CDR3 spans 14 amino acids. As DNA, the CDR3 is TGTGCCAGCAGTCGACAGGGCCGTCACAATGAGCAGTTCTTC. Protein sequence: CASSRQGRHNEQFF.

A few counts support this clonotype. CDR3 sequence reads: CASRPNGRGPGANVLTF. As DNA, the CDR3 is TGTGCCAGCAGACCAAATGGGAGGGGTCCTGGGGCCAACGTCCTGACTTTC. The V gene is TRBV6-1, the J gene TRBJ2-6; the match to TRBD2 covers 7 bases. The CDR3 length is 17 residues. Trimming took 6 bases from V and 2 from J; bases not matched to a gene: 10. Looked up from germline, CDR1 is MNHNS and CDR2 is SASEGT.

This clonotype was counted ten times or more. The chain recombines TRBV5-1 with TRBJ1-1; D uncertain. Germline V gene lookup returns CDR1 SGHRS and CDR2 YFSETQ. Trimming pared 0 bases from V and 1 base from J, leaving 4 bases between. This CDR3 spans 13 amino acids. CDR3 residues: CASSLAANTEAFF. CDR3 coding DNA: TGCGCCAGCAGCTTGGCGGCGAACACTGAAGCTTTCTTT.

The sample holds many counts of this clonotype. The chain uses TRBV20-1 and TRBJ1-6; D is ambiguous. The CDR3 extends over 13 amino acids. Germline V CDR1 and CDR2: DFQATT, SNEGSKA (reference sequence). V was clipped by 7 bases and J by 10 bases, with 17 bases between them. CDR3 residues: CSVYLGPRSPLHF. The DNA for the CDR3 is TGCAGTGTGTACCTCGGGCCCAGGTCACCCCTCCACTTT.

This clonotype was detected only a few times. J is TRBJ2-3 and V is TRBV6-2 or TRBV6-3, with D perhaps TRBD2 (6 bases). V lost 0 bases and J lost 2, with 18 bases in between. The CDR3 totals 18 residues. CDR1 and CDR2 from the germline V gene are MNHEY and SVGEGT. In DNA form, the CDR3 reads TGTGCCAGCAGTTACTCCTCCTTTAGCGGTCCTTACACAGATACGCAGTATTTT. This codes for CASSYSSFSGPYTDTQYF.

For this clonotype: The germline gene is not matched at one end of the junction; a read error may be the cause. The chain has TRBV20-1 and TRBJ2-1, with TRBD1 matching over 8 bases. CDR1 DFQATT and CDR2 SNEGSKA come from the germline V gene (reference sequence). The CDR3 totals 15 residues. The CDR3 region is CSALTGGSSYNERFF. The CDR3 DNA sequence: TGCAGTGCCCTCACAGGGGGGAGCTCCTACAATGAGCGGTTCTTC.

This clonotype was seen a few times. The chain is built from TRBV30 and TRBJ1-6; D unresolved. This CDR3 is 15 amino acids long. V lost 6 bases, J lost 4 bases, and 16 bases lay in between. The germline gives CDR1 GTSNPN, CDR2 SVGIG (reference sequence). The CDR3 protein is CACQRRADYNSPLHF. CDR3 nucleotide sequence: TGTGCCTGCCAACGGAGGGCAGATTATAATTCACCCCTCCACTTT.

The chain combines TRBV20-1 with TRBJ1-2; TRBD1 aligns across 9 bases. The CDR3 has 12 residues. V dropped 1 base and J dropped 10; count of bases not matched to a gene: 4. CDR1 and CDR2 (germline): DFQATT, SNEGSKA (reference sequence). The CDR3 spells CSARGDRDDYTF. CDR3 bases: TGCAGTGCTAGAGGGGACAGGGACGACTACACCTTC.

There are a few counts of this clonotype. The chain links TRBV2 to TRBJ1-4; 9 bases match TRBD1. V shed 2 bases and J 8 bases; nucleotides not matched to a gene: 3. Germline assignment: CDR1 SNHLY and CDR2 FYNNEI. The CDR3 totals 14 residues. The DNA for the CDR3 is TGTGCCAGCAGTGAAAGGACAGGGGTCGAAAAACTGTTTTTT. Its translation is CASSERTGVEKLFF.

The rearrangement uses TRBV20-1 and TRBJ2-1, with 12 bases lining up with TRBD2. V was clipped by 2 bases and J by 3 bases; unmatched bases: 8. From germline, CDR1 is DFQATT and CDR2 SNEGSKA (reference sequence). The CDR3 covers 17 residues. CDR3 nucleotides: TGCAGTGCTAGACCGCTGGGACTAGCGGGCTTCTACAATGAGCAGTTCTTC. Amino acid sequence: CSARPLGLAGFYNEQFF.

V and J are TRBV27 and TRBJ2-1; 9 bases align to TRBD2. After removal of 6 bases from V and 7 bases from J, the junction contained 7 bases not matched to a gene. The germline gives CDR1 MNHEY, CDR2 SMNVEV (reference sequence). The CDR3 totals 14 residues. The CDR3 nucleotides read TGTGCCAGCAGCGGCGGGAGGGCCGCAAATGAGCAGTTCTTC. It is translated as CASSGGRAANEQFF.

The rearrangement links TRBV6-5 to TRBJ1-2; 9 positions match TRBD1. Germline V CDR1 and CDR2: MNHEY, SVGAGI. CDR3 length: 14 residues. The trim removed 5 bases at V and 6 bases at J, leaving 7 bases unmatched. The CDR3 DNA reads TGTGCCAGCAGTCTACTCGGGACAGGGAATGGCTACACCTTC. This gives the protein CASSLLGTGNGYTF.

This clonotype was counted a few times. The chain uses TRBV20-1 and TRBJ2-1; TRBD1 matches at 11 bases. The length of the CDR3 is 17 residues. V was clipped by 0 bases and J by 4 bases; unmatched bases: 8. CDR1 and CDR2 from the germline V gene are DFQATT and SNEGSKA (reference sequence). Written as DNA, the CDR3 is TGCAGTGCTAGAGATTTGGGGACAGGGGGTCGGTACAATGAGCAGTTCTTC. It yields the protein CSARDLGTGGRYNEQFF.

This clonotype showed up just a few times. This chain joins TRBV7-9 and TRBJ2-7; 7 nucleotides line up with TRBD2. The junction had 10 bases not matched to a gene; V was cut back by 7 bases and J by 1 base. Germline V gene data show CDR1 as SEHNR and CDR2 as FQNEAQ (reference sequence). The CDR3 loop spans 15 amino acids. Here the CDR3 reads CASNPPGLPSYEQYF. The CDR3, as DNA: TGTGCCAGCAACCCTCCGGGACTACCTTCCTACGAGCAGTACTTC.

The V call is TRBV9, the J call TRBJ2-1; 9 bases line up with TRBD2. The CDR3 totals 12 residues. From germline, CDR1 is SGDLS and CDR2 YYNGEE. V lost 3 bases, J lost 14 bases, and 6 bases stayed unmatched. The chain's CDR3 is CASSDHSGREFF. The CDR3 DNA is TGTGCCAGCAGCGATCATAGCGGGAGAGAGTTCTTC. The full variable domain, completed using reference TRBV9 and TRBJ2-1, is DSGVTQTPKHLITATGQRVTLRCSPRSGDLSVYWYQQSLDQGLQFLIQYYNGEERAKGNILERFSAQQFPDLHSELNLSSLELGDSALYFCASSDHSGREFFGPGTRLTVL.